This TCR beta chain was profiled in a study of CD8+ T cells in alopecia areata. After isolation, RNA underwent reverse transcription to generate cDNA as the sequencing template. Profiling relied on immunoSEQ multiplex PCR, and the TCRdb table lists in-frame clones only, not all of them. In total the sample includes 200,000 to 300,000 clones, none of them seen once. Researchers sorted pooled cutaneous lymph node cells on the basis of CD4, CD8alpha, NKG2D, NKG2ACE and other markers. This clone was detected a few times. The germline and genes are mouse ones. The CDR3 end is not reached by the read, which stops 3 residues before it; the germline J gene fills it in. Germline CDR1 reads NSHNY; CDR2 reads SYGAGN. V dropped 2 bases and J dropped 7; count of bases not matched to a gene: 7. There are 16 residues in the CDR3.

The chain links TRBV13-1 to TRBJ1-6; 9 nucleotides agree with TRBD1. TRBJ1-6 is an ORF, and what it does is uncertain. This receptor was identified in a C3H/HeJ mouse with alopecia areata. This line is of MHC haplotype H2-k. The sequenced sample was CD4+ T cells sorted from a lymph node. The CDR3 is CASSETGGLRNSPLYF. The sequenced part of the CDR3 DNA is TGTGCCAGCAGTGAAACAGGGGGCTTGAGGAATTCGCCC.